The 8 T cell receptor beta chains in this list originate from one sample, sequenced in a study of graft-versus-host responses after intestinal transplantation. Plated together were roughly 200,000 CFSE-labeled responder cells and roughly 200,000 irradiated, violet-dye-labeled stimulator cells. Assay: immunoSEQ multiplex PCR; the TCRdb copy retains only in-frame clones and omits some. There are 1,500 to 2,000 clones in the sample; roughly two thirds occur only once, and roughly 7% lies in the top ten. Sequenced here: alloreactive CD8+ T cells from a mixed lymphocyte reaction culture, sampled before transplantation. Subset indicated: CFSE-low proliferating T cells sorted from roughly six-day pre-transplant mixed lymphocyte reaction (GvH or HvG direction). These receptors were collected from a human patient who was an organ donor for intestinal transplantation.

CDR3 amino acids: CASSWTDPYEQYF. The CDR3, as DNA: TGCGCCAGCAGCTGGACAGACCCATACGAGCAGTACTTC. The chain has TRBV5-1 and TRBJ2-7; weak D call: TRBD1 (6 bases). This CDR3 has 13 amino acids. V was cut by 3 bases and J by 4 bases, with 11 bases left in between. Germline assignment: CDR1 SGHRS and CDR2 YFSETQ.

The chain is built from TRBV5-1 and TRBJ2-5; D assignment may be TRBD1 or TRBD2 (5 bases each). The closer fit of TRBJ2-7 to the DNA end suggests the J call may be wrong. Germline CDR1 reads SGHRS; CDR2 reads YFSETQ. The CDR3 spans 16 residues. The CDR3 protein is CSPGPDKPYPNYEQYF. For the CDR3, the DNA is TGCTCCCCGGGGCCAGATAAGCCATACCCCAACTACGAGCAGTACTTC.

The chain uses TRBV19 and TRBJ2-1, with no clear D. The CDR3 spans 12 residues. In germline, CDR1 is LNHDA, CDR2 SQIVND (reference sequence). The ends were cut back, 8 bases at V and 2 bases at J, with 7 bases in the middle. The CDR3 loop reads CASAGAYNEQFF. Written as DNA, the CDR3 is TGTGCCAGTGCTGGGGCCTACAATGAGCAGTTCTTC.

This chain links TRBV28 with TRBJ1-5, with 8 bases identical to TRBD1. After removal of 6 bases from V and 2 bases from J, the junction contained 0 bases not matched to a gene. The germline gives CDR1 MDHEN, CDR2 SYDVKM. This CDR3 contains 13 residues. The CDR3 sequence is CASRDRGNQPQHF. DNA for the CDR3: TGTGCCAGCAGGGACAGGGGCAATCAGCCCCAGCATTTT.

The V and J genes are TRBV9 and TRBJ2-7; 7 nucleotides agree with TRBD1. CDR1 is SGDLS, CDR2 YYNGEE, per germline. Trimming removed 4 bases from V and 2 bases from J; junction bases left unmatched: 6. This CDR3 contains 14 residues. The chain's CDR3 is CASSPWDSPYEQYF. CDR3 coding DNA: TGTGCCAGCAGCCCCTGGGACAGTCCCTACGAGCAGTACTTC. The full variable domain, with the rest looked up from reference TRBV9 and TRBJ2-7, is DSGVTQTPKHLITATGQRVTLRCSPRSGDLSVYWYQQSLDQGLQFLIQYYNGEERAKGNILERFSAQQFPDLHSELNLSSLELGDSALYFCASSPWDSPYEQYFGPGTRLTVT.

The chain combines TRBV30 with TRBJ2-1; D is uncertain. The germline V gene has CDR1 GTSNPN and CDR2 SVGIG (reference sequence). Trimming took 2 bases from V and 4 from J, leaving 3 bases between them. The CDR3 is 11 amino acids. The chain's CDR3 is CAWSLYNEQFF. The CDR3 region has the DNA TGTGCCTGGAGTTTATACAATGAGCAGTTCTTC.

This clone has more than one count but fewer than ten. The CDR3 here is CASSGGAHNEQFF. CDR3 DNA: TGTGCCAGCAGCGGGGGGGCCCACAATGAGCAGTTCTTC. The chain employs TRBV9 and TRBJ2-1; D may be TRBD1 or TRBD2 (6 bases each). Germline values: CDR1 SGDLS, CDR2 YYNGEE. V was clipped by 3 bases and J by 5 bases, with 9 bases between them. CDR3 size: 13 residues.

The CDR3 protein is CASSQVSQGAQPQHF. The CDR3 nucleotides are TGCGCCAGCAGCCAAGTATCCCAGGGAGCTCAGCCCCAGCATTTT. The chain has TRBV4-1 and TRBJ1-5, with D possibly TRBD1 on 5 matching bases. This CDR3 has 15 amino acids. Germline CDR1 reads MGHRA; CDR2 reads YSYEKL. Trimming took 1 base from V and 6 from J, leaving 13 bases between them.